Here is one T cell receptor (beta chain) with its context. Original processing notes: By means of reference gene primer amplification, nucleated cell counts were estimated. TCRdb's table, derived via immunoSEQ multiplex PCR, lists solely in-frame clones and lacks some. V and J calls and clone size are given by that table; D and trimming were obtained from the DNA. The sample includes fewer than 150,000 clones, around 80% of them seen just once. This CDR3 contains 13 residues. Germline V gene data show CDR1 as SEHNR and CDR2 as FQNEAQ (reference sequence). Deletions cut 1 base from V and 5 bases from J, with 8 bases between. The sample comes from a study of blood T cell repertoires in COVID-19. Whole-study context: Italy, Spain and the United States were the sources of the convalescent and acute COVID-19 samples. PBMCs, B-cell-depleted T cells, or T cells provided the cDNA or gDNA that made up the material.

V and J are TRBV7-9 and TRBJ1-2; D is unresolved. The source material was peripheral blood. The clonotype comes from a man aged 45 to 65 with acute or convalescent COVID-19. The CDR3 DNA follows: TGTGCCAGCAGCTTAGGTCCGGGATATGGCTACACCTTC. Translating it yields CASSLGPGYGYTF.